Listed below are T cell receptor beta chains from one sample, sequenced in a study of T cells in Graves' hyperthyroidism and ophthalmopathy. In TCRdb, the multiplex PCR reads were re-called with MiXCR into one record per CDR3 protein. The sample shows 250,000 to 300,000 distinct CDR3 sequences, over 12% of them seen only once. The sample was blood. The origin of the receptors is a woman in her forties or fifties with Graves' hyperthyroidism that later progressed to Graves' ophthalmopathy. Each CDR3 is given with its conserved first and last residue. A D gene is named only where the DNA matches it firmly. Clone size is shown for a subset of rows, as once, few, many or a class of expanded clone.

j_gene	v_gene	abundance	d_gene	CDR3nt	CDR3aa
TRBJ2-2	TRBV6-4	-	TRBD2	TGTGCCAGCAGCCGCTTTAGCGGGAGTAACACCGGGGAGCTGTTTTTT	CASSRFSGSNTGELFF
TRBJ1-4	TRBV4-1	few	TRBD1	TGCGCCAGCAGCCAAGATGGAACAGGGGGTGAAAAACTGTTTTTT	CASSQDGTGGEKLFF
TRBJ2-1	TRBV6-5	many	TRBD2	TGTGCCAGCAGTTACAAGGGGGACCTGAGCGGGAGGGCCCCCAATGAGCAGTTCTTC	CASSYKGDLSGRAPNEQFF
TRBJ1-5	TRBV7-2	few	TRBD1	TGTGCCAGCAGCCTCGTCGCGACAGGGGGGGGGAGCAATCAGCCCCAGCATTTT	CASSLVATGGGSNQPQHF
TRBJ2-3	TRBV12-3/TRBV12-4	few	TRBD2	TGTGCCAGCACCTTACTAGCGGGAGGGCCGTATACGCAGTATTTT	CASTLLAGGPYTQYF
TRBJ2-7	TRBV20-1	-	TRBD2	TGCAGTGCCCCGGGACTAGCGGGGGAGCAGTACTTC	CSAPGLAGEQYF
TRBJ2-7	TRBV20-1	-	TRBD2	TGCAGTGCCAGCATCACTAGCGACTACGAGCAGTACTTC	CSASITSDYEQYF
TRBJ1-6	TRBV6-1	-	TRBD1	TGTGCCAGCAGCACTCGGACAGGAGCTCACCATAATTCACCCCTCCACTTT	CASSTRTGAHHNSPLHF
TRBJ1-2	TRBV27	many	-	TGTGCCAGCAGTTTAGGTAACGACTATGGCTACACCTTC	CASSLGNDYGYTF
TRBJ1-3	TRBV6-1	many	-	TGTGCCAGCAGTGAGCACTGGAGCTCTGGAAACACCATATATTTT	CASSEHWSSGNTIYF
TRBJ1-2	TRBV19	-	TRBD1	TGTGCCAGTAGTCACACAGGGGCATTTAACTATGGCTACACCTTC	CASSHTGAFNYGYTF
TRBJ1-1	TRBV5-5	many	-	TGTGCCAGCAGCCTACGACAAAGGGGTCAGGGGAACACTGAAGCTTTCTTT	CASSLRQRGQGNTEAFF
TRBJ2-5	TRBV11-2	-	-	TGTGCCAGCAGCTTAGTCAAGAAAGCGTTCAGGGAGACCCAGTACTTC	CASSLVKKAFRETQYF
TRBJ2-6	TRBV18	-	TRBD1	TGTGCCAGCAACACCGGGACAGGGATTTCTGGGGCCAACGTCCTGACTTTC	CASNTGTGISGANVLTF
TRBJ1-2	TRBV19	few	TRBD1	TGTGCCAGTAGTATGGACAGGGTCGGCTATGGCTACACCTTC	CASSMDRVGYGYTF
TRBJ2-5	TRBV7-9	many	-	TGTGCCAGCAGCCTCCAACTCGGGTCAAACCCTCAGAAGACCCAGTACTTC	CASSLQLGSNPQKTQYF
TRBJ2-2	TRBV18	many	TRBD1	TGTGCCAGCTCACCAGACGGGACAGCGAACACCGGGGAGCTGTTTTTT	CASSPDGTANTGELFF
TRBJ2-5	TRBV12-3/TRBV12-4	many	TRBD1	TGTGCCAGCAGTCCGGACAGGGTAAACCAAGAGACCCAGTACTTC	CASSPDRVNQETQYF
TRBJ1-1	TRBV20-1	many	-	TGCAGTGCTAGAGATCAAGGGACTGGGTTTGAAGCTTTCTTT	CSARDQGTGFEAFF
TRBJ1-3	TRBV5-1	-	-	TGCGCCAGCAGCTTGGTAGGGGAAAGTGGAAACACCATATATTTT	CASSLVGESGNTIYF
TRBJ2-7	TRBV6-1	many	TRBD1	TGTGCCAGCAGTCCCGCGGACAGGGGTTACGAGCAGTACTTC	CASSPADRGYEQYF
TRBJ1-1	TRBV5-6	-	TRBD1	TGTGCCAGCAACTTGGGACAGGGACAGGGCACTGAAGCTTTCTTT	CASNLGQGQGTEAFF
TRBJ1-6	TRBV12-3/TRBV12-4	-	-	TGTGCCAGCAGCATCGGGGGCGACAATTCACCCCTCCACTTT	CASSIGGDNSPLHF
TRBJ1-5	TRBV20-1	-	-	TGCAGTGCTCCCACCAGGTATCAGCCCCAGCATTTT	CSAPTRYQPQHF
TRBJ1-1	TRBV5-6	many	-	TGTGCCAGCAGCTTGGTCCCGACGGGCACTGAAGCTTTCTTT	CASSLVPTGTEAFF
TRBJ1-1	TRBV10-3	many	-	TGTGCCATCAGTGAGTCATCGAACAGAAAGAACACTGAAGCTTTCTTT	CAISESSNRKNTEAFF
TRBJ2-1	TRBV7-3	many	TRBD2	TGTGCCAGCAGCCGTTGGGAGGGAGGGTCCTACAATGAGCAGTTCTTC	CASSRWEGGSYNEQFF